This TCR beta chain was found in a study of T-cell memory formation after mild COVID-19. Study-wide findings and caveats: In pre-infection memory, a portion of responding clones appeared, which suggested that cross-reactive memory joined. CD4+ contracting clones were found mainly in CM and EM, and CD8+ ones in EMRA.

V lost 5 bases to trimming and J lost 7 bases, with 8 bases between them. The germline V gene encodes CDR1 MDHEN and CDR2 SYDVKM. CDR3 size: 11 residues. This clonotype has a handful of counts. Its antigen is unknown. UMIs and sample barcodes were carried by the TCR alpha and TCR beta cDNA libraries that 5'RACE produced using constant-segment primers. One entry per CDR3 protein results from TCRdb running MiXCR on the 5' RACE reads. The sample lists under 250,000 distinct CDR3 sequences; 15% to 19% were seen once. The chain recombines TRBV28 with TRBJ1-1; D is undetermined. The sequenced sample consisted of PBMCs or a T cell subset sorted from them (not recorded which). The sequence was obtained from an adult woman who had mild COVID-19 (a few samples of this study predate the infection). Cell type and time point are not known. CDR3 in amino acids: CASSIAHEAFF. CDR3 DNA sequence: TGTGCCAGCAGTATCGCACATGAAGCTTTCTTT. The whole variable domain, remainder taken from reference TRBV28 and TRBJ1-1, is DVKVTQSSRYLVKRTGEKVFLECVQDMDHENMFWYRQDPGLGLRLIYFSYDVKMKEKGDIPEGYSVSREKKERFSLILESASTNQTSMYLCASSIAHEAFFGQGTRLTVV.